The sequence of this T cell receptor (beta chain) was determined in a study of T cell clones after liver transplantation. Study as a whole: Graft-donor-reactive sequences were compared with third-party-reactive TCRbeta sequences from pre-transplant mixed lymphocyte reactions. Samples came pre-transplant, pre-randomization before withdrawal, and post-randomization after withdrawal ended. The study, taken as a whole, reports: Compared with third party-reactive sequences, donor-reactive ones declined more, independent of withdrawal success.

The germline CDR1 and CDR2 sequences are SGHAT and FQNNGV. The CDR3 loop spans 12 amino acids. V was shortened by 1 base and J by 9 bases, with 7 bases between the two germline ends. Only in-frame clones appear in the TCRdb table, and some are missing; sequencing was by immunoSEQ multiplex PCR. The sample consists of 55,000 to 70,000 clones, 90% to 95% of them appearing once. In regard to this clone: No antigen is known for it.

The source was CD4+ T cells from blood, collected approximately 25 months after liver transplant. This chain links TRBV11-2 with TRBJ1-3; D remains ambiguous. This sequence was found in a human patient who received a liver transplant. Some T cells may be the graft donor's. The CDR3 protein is CASSLAIGTIYF. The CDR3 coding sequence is TGTGCCAGCAGCTTAGCCATCGGCACCATATATTTT.